This TCR beta chain was profiled in a study of shared clonotypes between healthy human individuals (TCRdb year 2020). Context from the whole study: Three men and a couple of women, aged 18 to 49 years, made up the cohort. For each donor, CD4 naive and CD4 memory were each run on three plates, CD8 naive on two plates, and CD8 memory on one plate. Blood TCR repertoires of several healthy adults were deeply sequenced to estimate repertoire size and the extent of clonotype sharing between individuals. Libraries were prepared and TCR repertoires were sequenced by different laboratories using diverse techniques, in order to increase sequencing depth and limit assay-specific biases. Per donor, leukapheresis produced somewhere between about 0.9 and 10 billion PBMCs. Points the paper makes about the study in general: Rarefaction of sorted-subset datasets indicated incomplete sequencing despite the large sequencing depth. Compared with non-shared clonotypes, the clonotypes found in all four sorted-subset donors had higher generation probabilities. Based on pairwise subsampling, the degree of clonotype sharing among donors was expected to be affected by sequencing depth. Because the study included only a small number of donors, the genetic and exposure-history diversity represented was limited. Only blood was sampled, and tissue TCR repertoires likely differ from those in blood. Across a handful of donors, roughly 5% of naive CD4, around 3.3% of naive CD8, roughly 2.2% of memory CD4, and 0.4% to 0.45% of memory CD8 clonotypes were shared. Estimated clonotype richness was generally larger for naive than for memory subsets.

V is cut back by 7 bases and J by 0 bases, with 5 bases in the junction unmatched. For CDR1 and CDR2, the germline V gene lists ENHRY and SYGVKD. There are 14 amino acids in the CDR3, from cysteine to phenylalanine inclusive. Of the read, only the CDR3 DNA is kept; its 42 bases are in frame from base 1. Using the deep immunoSEQ assay, TCR CDR3 regions were amplified from genomic DNA by multiplex PCR. Extracted genomic DNA from each cell subset was spread evenly across all wells of several immunoSEQ 96-well plates, with each plate serving as a replicate. For sorted subsets, around 0.2 ug of genomic DNA, equivalent to some 30,000 T cell genomes, went into each replicate PCR. The purified libraries were quantified using a Qubit 3.0 fluorometer, sized with a Bioanalyzer 2100, and then quantified again using the KAPA Library Quantification kit. Every immunoSEQ 96-well plate was sequenced on a separate single-read 150-cycle Illumina NextSeq 550 flow cell. The source study handled its data this way. The immunoSEQ output contained only junctional sequences without quality scores, so filtering could not match that applied to full-length reads. To assign V/J genes and CDR3, sequences were annotated using PyIR, a Python wrapper for IgBLAST v1.9, with IMGT germline references. Reads were filtered out if the reads had weak V/J assignments (E-value above 1e-6), no CDR3, stop codons, out-of-frame junctions, or ambiguous translated residues. V3J clonotypes were defined by identical inferred V gene, J gene, and CDR3 amino acid sequence. Percentage overlap between repertoires was computed as shared unique clonotypes divided by the size of the smaller repertoire. RTK rarefaction, the Chao1 estimator, and Recon v2.1 estimates of unobserved clonotypes were used to assess repertoire richness. OLGA was used to compute generation probabilities for all TCRbeta clonotypes that the gDNA method yielded from a handful of donors. Drawn from immuneACCESS, this table holds only the in-frame rearrangements with V and J called that TCRdb kept. Clones are partly lost; checked studies trace under half to an unresolved V gene and leave the rest unexplained. V, J and clone size reflect that table, while D and trimming were determined from the DNA. Present in this sample are some 1 million clones, around four fifths of which were seen just once. The ten largest clones add up to 1.4% to 1.5% of the sample.

Worth noting for this clone: It lacks a known antigen. The record has no base qualities; no much larger clone is one base away.

Donors were healthy HIV-negative adults with no recently reported acute infections or vaccinations. Every donor was a Caucasian adult living in Nashville, Tennessee, USA. CD4+ T cells were enriched by magnetic negative selection, after which naive cells were positively selected on CD45RA and the negative fraction was taken as the memory subset. After blood collection by leukapheresis, PBMCs were isolated using Ficoll-Histopaque density gradient centrifugation and then cryopreserved in the vapor phase of liquid nitrogen. Purity and quantity of every magnetically sorted T cell population were checked by analytical flow cytometry. From each sorted fraction, genomic DNA was isolated and quantified by UV absorbance on a Nanodrop 2000c.

The rearranged segments are TRBV10-3 and TRBJ2-7; 8 bases in the junction line up with TRBD1. The sequenced sample was memory CD4+ T cells sorted from blood. The sample's cell subset or site, from its label and the paper: CD45RA-negative fraction. The origin of this receptor is a young man in good health. The base sequence is TGTGCCATCAAGGACAGGGAAAGCTCCTACGAGCAGTACTTC. It translates as CAIKDRESSYEQYF.